The 14 T cell receptor beta chains given below trace back to one sample, sequenced in a study of blood T cell repertoires in COVID-19. Profiling relied on immunoSEQ multiplex PCR, and the TCRdb table lists in-frame clones only, not all of them. The sample records around 250,000 clones, more than 80% being singletons. Sequencing was performed on peripheral blood. The receptors shown here come from a man between 25 and 39 years old who had recovered from COVID-19.

This clone was seen only once. The chain uses TRBV6-5 and TRBJ2-7; D possibly corresponds to TRBD1 (5 bases). This CDR3 has 13 residues. V was pared by 4 bases and J by 4 bases, with 11 bases between. Per germline, CDR1 MNHEY and CDR2 SVGAGI. The CDR3 DNA reads TGTGCCAGCAGTTGGGGCTTTAGTTACGAGCAGTACTTC. As protein: CASSWGFSYEQYF.

This clone showed up just once. The chain has TRBV11-3 and TRBJ2-1; possible D gene TRBD1, 5 bases. This CDR3 is built from 13 residues. V was shortened by 1 base and J by 10 bases, with 11 bases between the two germline ends. CDR1 is SGHNT and CDR2 is YENEEA in the germline V gene. The CDR3 loop reads CASSLGWGNEQFF. The DNA for the CDR3 is TGTGCCAGCAGCTTAGGTTGGGGCAACGAGCAGTTCTTC.

The chain couples TRBV5-1 to TRBJ1-6; D not certain. Trimming left V 1 base short and J 8 bases short, with 16 bases between. Germline values: CDR1 SGHRS, CDR2 YFSETQ. The CDR3 is made up of 16 amino acids. CDR3 residues: CASSLIGSRRDSPLHF. CDR3 coding DNA: TGCGCCAGCAGCTTGATAGGGAGCCGCCGAGATTCACCCCTCCACTTT.

The chain links TRBV5-5 to TRBJ1-1; a possible D gene is TRBD1 (5 bases). With 4 bases removed from V and 3 bases from J, the gap between germline ends came to 13 bases. The CDR3 covers 14 residues. Germline-derived CDR1 and CDR2 are SGHKS and YYEKEE (reference sequence). The CDR3 here is CASSPLGGDTEAFF. CDR3 nucleotide sequence: TGTGCCAGCAGCCCCCTGGGGGGGGACACTGAAGCTTTCTTT.

This chain uses TRBV5-4 with TRBJ2-5; 7 positions match TRBD2. This CDR3 has 14 residues. Looked up from germline, CDR1 is SGHNT and CDR2 is YYREEE (reference sequence). V shed 4 bases and J 4 bases; nucleotides not matched to a gene: 7. DNA of the CDR3: TGTGCCAGCAGCCCCCCGGGGGGAGCAGAGACCCAGTACTTC. Protein product: CASSPPGGAETQYF.

This rearrangement joins TRBV7-8 to TRBJ2-2, with a weak D call TRBD1 (5 bases). The CDR3 runs 16 residues. CDR1 is SGHVS, CDR2 FQNEAQ, per germline. V was pared by 3 bases and J by 5 bases, with 16 bases between. CDR3 bases: TGTGCCAGCAGCTTGTATAACCAGGGATGGACCGGGGAGCTGTTTTTT. This encodes CASSLYNQGWTGELFF.

V gene TRBV4-3 combines with J gene TRBJ1-1; the D is unclear. V was clipped by 4 bases and J by 0 bases, with 9 bases between them. The germline CDR1 and CDR2 sequences are LGHNA and YSLEER. The CDR3 has 14 amino acids. The chain's CDR3 is CASSLRVLNTEAFF. The CDR3 coding sequence is TGCGCCAGCAGCCTACGAGTCCTGAACACTGAAGCTTTCTTT.

The sample holds a few counts of this clone. This sequence joins TRBV9 and TRBJ1-2, with D maybe TRBD1 (5 bases). The CDR3 runs to 16 residues. Per germline, CDR1 SGDLS and CDR2 YYNGEE. V was clipped by 4 bases and J by 8 bases, with 24 bases between them. This CDR3 reads CASSPPAWGAIGGYTF. DNA for the CDR3: TGTGCCAGCAGCCCCCCGGCCTGGGGCGCGATAGGCGGCTACACCTTC.

The CDR3 reads CASSDLWGQGLYEQYF. As DNA, the CDR3 is TGTGCCAGCAGTGACTTATGGGGACAGGGCCTCTACGAGCAGTACTTC. The chain joins TRBV2 to TRBJ2-7; TRBD1 matches at 9 bases. The CDR3 loop spans 16 amino acids. The germline CDR1 and CDR2 sequences are SNHLY and FYNNEI. The J segment lost 3 bases and the V segment lost 3 bases, leaving 9 bases of the junction unmatched.

This rearrangement joins TRBV5-1 to TRBJ2-7, with D possibly matching TRBD1 (5 bases). The CDR3 runs to 15 residues. From germline, CDR1 is SGHRS and CDR2 YFSETQ. V lost 0 bases and J lost 2, with 12 bases in between. CDR3 loop: CASSLAGLITYEQYF. The CDR3 DNA sequence: TGCGCCAGCAGCTTGGCAGGGCTCATAACCTACGAGCAGTACTTC. Drawing the rest from reference TRBV5-1 and TRBJ2-7, the complete variable domain is KAGVTQTPRYLIKTRGQQVTLSCSPISGHRSVSWYQQTPGQGLQFLFEYFSETQRNKGNFPGRFSGRQFSNSRSEMNVSTLELGDSALYLCASSLAGLITYEQYFGPGTRLTVT.

This chain joins TRBV6-5 and TRBJ1-3; TRBD1 might be the D (5 bases). V was cut by 2 bases and J by 4 bases, with 15 bases left in between. Germline CDR1 reads MNHEY; CDR2 reads SVGAGI. The CDR3 is 16 amino acids. The CDR3 reads CASSYPPGGDGNTIYF. CDR3 sequence (DNA): TGTGCCAGCAGTTACCCTCCGGGAGGGGACGGAAACACCATATATTTT.

The CDR3 loop reads CASRTSGNTDTQYF. The DNA of the CDR3 is TGTGCCAGTAGAACTAGCGGGAACACAGATACGCAGTATTTT. The gene calls are TRBV19 and TRBJ2-3; 10 bases align to TRBD2. From germline, CDR1 is LNHDA and CDR2 SQIVND (reference sequence). The junction had 2 bases not matched to a gene; V was cut back by 6 bases and J by 2 bases. There are 14 residues in the CDR3. Variable domain in full (rest from reference TRBV19 and TRBJ2-3): DGGITQSPKYLFRKEGQNVTLSCEQNLNHDAMYWYRQDPGQGLRLIYYSQIVNDFQKGDIAEGYSVSREKKESFPLTVTSAQKNPTAFYLCASRTSGNTDTQYFGPGTRLTVL.

The chain has TRBV4-3 and TRBJ2-7, with D possibly matching TRBD1 (5 bases). Trimming shortened V by 0 bases and J by 2 bases, and 11 bases separated the two germline ends. Per germline, CDR1 LGHNA and CDR2 YSLEER. The CDR3 spans 15 residues. The CDR3 is CASSQDLGDPYEQYF. The CDR3 region has the DNA TGCGCCAGCAGCCAAGATTTAGGGGATCCCTACGAGCAGTACTTC.

This chain uses TRBV10-3 with TRBJ2-7; possible D gene TRBD2, 5 bases. The germline V gene has CDR1 ENHRY and CDR2 SYGVKD. V was shortened by 4 bases and J by 0 bases, with 19 bases between the two germline ends. The CDR3 covers 17 residues. The chain's CDR3 is CAISANGVGEGSYEQYF. Written as DNA, the CDR3 is TGTGCCATCAGTGCCAATGGGGTAGGCGAGGGCTCCTACGAGCAGTACTTC.